These T cell receptor beta chains were read from a single sample in a study of control samples from healthy donors and cancer patients. TCRdb's copy holds only in-frame clones and misses some; the assay was immunoSEQ multiplex PCR. This table has about 150,000 clones, approximately 94% appearing once. The specimen was blood. Every receptor here comes from a woman between 40 and 55 years old in good health. The CDR3 runs from the conserved cysteine through the conserved F or W. D genes are given only for firm matches. Size is omitted from some rows. Given values are once, few, many or a class for expanded clones.

v_call	clone_size	j_call	d_call	cdr3_aa	cdr3_nt
TRBV6-5	-	TRBJ1-1	-	CASLPFVDTEAFF	TGTGCCAGCCTTCCATTTGTCGACACTGAAGCTTTCTTT
TRBV18	-	TRBJ1-2	-	CASSTGTGATLYGYTF	TGTGCCAGCTCGACCGGGACGGGGGCCACACTCTATGGCTACACCTTC
TRBV27	-	TRBJ1-5	-	CASSFVGGSNQPQHF	TGTGCCAGCAGTTTCGTCGGAGGGAGCAATCAGCCCCAGCATTTT
TRBV15	-	TRBJ2-7	-	CATSSGFLGGEQYF	TGTGCCACCAGCAGCGGTTTTCTTGGGGGCGAGCAGTACTTC
TRBV7-2	once	TRBJ1-3	-	CASSRGLLASGNTIYF	TGTGCCAGCAGCAGGGGCCTACTCGCCTCTGGAAACACCATATATTTT
TRBV4-3	-	TRBJ2-2	TRBD1	CASSQSKTGSYLGELFF	TGCGCCAGCAGCCAAAGTAAGACAGGGTCATACCTCGGGGAGCTGTTTTTT
TRBV4-3	-	TRBJ2-1	TRBD2	CASSLTSGTRDEQFF	TGCGCCAGCAGCCTAACTAGCGGGACCCGTGATGAGCAGTTCTTC
TRBV5-1	-	TRBJ2-5	TRBD1	CASSLGTGEETQYF	TGCGCCAGCAGCCTTGGGACAGGGGAAGAGACCCAGTACTTC
TRBV9	-	TRBJ2-1	-	CASSVDFRSYEQFF	TGTGCCAGCAGCGTAGATTTTCGTAGCTATGAGCAGTTCTTC
TRBV6-5	-	TRBJ2-7	-	CASSYSQEIEQYF	TGTGCCAGCAGTTACAGCCAGGAGATCGAGCAGTACTTC
TRBV10-3	-	TRBJ2-1	TRBD1	CAIAYQGARDEQFF	TGTGCCATCGCCTACCAGGGGGCAAGGGATGAGCAGTTCTTC
TRBV10-1	-	TRBJ1-1	-	CASSEGDTEAFF	TGCGCCAGCAGTGAGGGGGACACTGAAGCTTTCTTT
TRBV27	-	TRBJ2-2	-	CASSSPGEGTPNTGELFF	TGTGCCAGCAGTTCCCCAGGGGAGGGGACCCCGAACACCGGGGAGCTGTTTTTT
TRBV6-2/TRBV6-3	-	TRBJ1-5	-	CASSYSGQGNQPQHF	TGTGCCAGCAGTTACTCGGGGCAGGGCAATCAGCCCCAGCATTTT
TRBV6-5	few	TRBJ1-2	-	CASSYGRGFRYGYTF	TGTGCCAGCAGTTACGGCCGAGGGTTCCGATATGGCTACACCTTC
TRBV3-1/TRBV3-2	-	TRBJ2-7	-	CASSQGPVQSYEQYF	TGTGCCAGCAGCCAAGGGCCCGTACAATCCTACGAGCAGTACTTC
TRBV5-5	-	TRBJ2-3	TRBD2	CASSLLLAGNTDTQYF	TGTGCCAGCAGCTTGCTCCTAGCGGGCAACACAGATACGCAGTATTTT